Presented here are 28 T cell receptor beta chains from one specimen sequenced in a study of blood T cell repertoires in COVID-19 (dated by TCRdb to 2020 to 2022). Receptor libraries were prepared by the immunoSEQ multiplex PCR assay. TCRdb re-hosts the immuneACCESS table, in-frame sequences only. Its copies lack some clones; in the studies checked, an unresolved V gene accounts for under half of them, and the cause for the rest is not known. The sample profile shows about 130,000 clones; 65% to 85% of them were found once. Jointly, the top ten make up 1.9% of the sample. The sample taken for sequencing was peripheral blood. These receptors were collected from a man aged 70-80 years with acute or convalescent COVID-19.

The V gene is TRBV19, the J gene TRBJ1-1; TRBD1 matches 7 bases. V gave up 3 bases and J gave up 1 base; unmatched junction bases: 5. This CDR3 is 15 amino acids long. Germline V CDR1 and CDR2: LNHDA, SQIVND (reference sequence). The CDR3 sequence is CASSISGTANTEAFF. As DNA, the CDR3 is TGTGCCAGTAGTATTTCTGGGACAGCGAACACTGAAGCTTTCTTT.

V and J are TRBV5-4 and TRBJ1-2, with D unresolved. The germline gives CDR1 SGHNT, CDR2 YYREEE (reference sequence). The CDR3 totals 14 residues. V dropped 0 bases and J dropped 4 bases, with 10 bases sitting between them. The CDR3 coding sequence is TGTGCCAGCAGCTTGGACAGACAAGTCTATGGCTACACCTTC. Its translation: CASSLDRQVYGYTF.

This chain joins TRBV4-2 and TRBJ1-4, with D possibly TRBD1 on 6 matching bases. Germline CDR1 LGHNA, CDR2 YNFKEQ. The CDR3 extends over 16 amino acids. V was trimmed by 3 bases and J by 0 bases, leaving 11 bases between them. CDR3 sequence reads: CASSQPTGPTNEKLFF. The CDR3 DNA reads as TGTGCCAGCAGCCAGCCGACAGGCCCAACTAATGAAAAACTGTTTTTT.

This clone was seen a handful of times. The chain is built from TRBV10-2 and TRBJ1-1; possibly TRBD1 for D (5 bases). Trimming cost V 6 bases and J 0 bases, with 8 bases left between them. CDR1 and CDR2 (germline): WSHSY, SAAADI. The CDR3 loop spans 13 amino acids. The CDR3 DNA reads TGCGCCAGCAGCGGGACTATGAACACTGAAGCTTTCTTT. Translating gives CASSGTMNTEAFF.

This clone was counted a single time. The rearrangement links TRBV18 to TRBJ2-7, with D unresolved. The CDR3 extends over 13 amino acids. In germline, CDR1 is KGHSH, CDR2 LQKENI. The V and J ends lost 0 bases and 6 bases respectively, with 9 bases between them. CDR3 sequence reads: CASSPPGLSEQYF. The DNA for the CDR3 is TGTGCCAGCTCACCACCGGGCTTAAGCGAGCAGTACTTC. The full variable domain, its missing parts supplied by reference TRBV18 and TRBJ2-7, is NAGVMQNPRHLVRRRGQEARLRCSPMKGHSHVYWYRQLPEEGLKFMVYLQKENIIDESGMPKERFSAEFPKEGPSILRIQQVVRGDSAAYFCASSPPGLSEQYFGPGTRLTVT.

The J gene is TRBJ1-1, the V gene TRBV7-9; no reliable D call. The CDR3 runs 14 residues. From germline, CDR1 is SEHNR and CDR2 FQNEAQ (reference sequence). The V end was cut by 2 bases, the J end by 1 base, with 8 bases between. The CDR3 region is CASSLPRQNTEAFF. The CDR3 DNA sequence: TGTGCCAGCAGCTTACCCCGACAGAACACTGAAGCTTTCTTT. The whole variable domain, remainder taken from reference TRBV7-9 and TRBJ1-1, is DTGVSQNPRHKITKRGQNVTFRCDPISEHNRLYWYRQTLGQGPEFLTYFQNEAQLEKSRLLSDRFSAERPKGSFSTLEIQRTEQGDSAMYLCASSLPRQNTEAFFGQGTRLTVV.

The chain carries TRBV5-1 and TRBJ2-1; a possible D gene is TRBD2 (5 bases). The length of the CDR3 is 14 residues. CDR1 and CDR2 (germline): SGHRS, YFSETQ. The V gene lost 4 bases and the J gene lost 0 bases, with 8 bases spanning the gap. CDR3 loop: CASSRGSSYNEQFF. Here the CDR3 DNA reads TGCGCCAGCAGCCGGGGTAGCTCCTACAATGAGCAGTTCTTC.

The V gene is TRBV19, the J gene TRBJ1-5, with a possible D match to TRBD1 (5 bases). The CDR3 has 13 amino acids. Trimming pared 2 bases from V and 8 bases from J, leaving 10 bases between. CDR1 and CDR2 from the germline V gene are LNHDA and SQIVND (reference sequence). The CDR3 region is CASSISAREPQHF. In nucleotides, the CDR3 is TGTGCCAGTAGTATATCGGCCAGGGAGCCCCAGCATTTT.

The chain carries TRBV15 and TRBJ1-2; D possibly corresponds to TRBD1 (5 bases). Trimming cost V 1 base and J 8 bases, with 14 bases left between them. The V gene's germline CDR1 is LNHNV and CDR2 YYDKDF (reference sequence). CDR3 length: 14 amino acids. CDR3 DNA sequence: TGTGCCACCAGCAGAGCAAGCCAGGGCTGGGGCTACACCTTC. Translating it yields CATSRASQGWGYTF.

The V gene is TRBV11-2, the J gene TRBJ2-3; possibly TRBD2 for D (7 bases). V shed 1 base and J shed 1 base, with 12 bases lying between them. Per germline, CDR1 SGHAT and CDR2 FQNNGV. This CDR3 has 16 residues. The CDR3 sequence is CASSLGRGAGTDTQYF. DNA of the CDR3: TGTGCCAGCAGCTTAGGCCGGGGGGCGGGCACAGATACGCAGTATTTT.

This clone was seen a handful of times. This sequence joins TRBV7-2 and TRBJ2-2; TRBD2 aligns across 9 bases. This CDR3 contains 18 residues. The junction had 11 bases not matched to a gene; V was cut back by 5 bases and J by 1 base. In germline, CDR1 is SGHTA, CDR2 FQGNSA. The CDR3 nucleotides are TGTGCCAGCAGCCACCCCCCGCTAGCGGGATTGAACACCGGGGAGCTGTTTTTT. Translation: CASSHPPLAGLNTGELFF.

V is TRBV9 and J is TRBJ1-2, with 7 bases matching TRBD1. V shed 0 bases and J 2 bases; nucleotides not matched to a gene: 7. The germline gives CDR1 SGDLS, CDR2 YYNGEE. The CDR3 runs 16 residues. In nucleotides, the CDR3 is TGTGCCAGCAGCGTAGGTGGGGGACAGAGAAACTATGGCTACACCTTC. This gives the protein CASSVGGGQRNYGYTF.

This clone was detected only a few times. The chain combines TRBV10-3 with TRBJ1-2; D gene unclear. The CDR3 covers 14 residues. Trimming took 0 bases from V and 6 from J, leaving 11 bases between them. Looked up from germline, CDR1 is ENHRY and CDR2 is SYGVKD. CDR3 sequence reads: CAISESNTVDGYTF. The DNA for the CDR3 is TGTGCCATCAGTGAGTCGAATACAGTGGATGGCTACACCTTC.

CDR3 sequence reads: CASSNTVGYGYTF. The CDR3 DNA is TGCGCCAGCAGCAATACAGTGGGCTATGGCTACACCTTC. The rearrangement uses TRBV5-1 and TRBJ1-2, with D uncertain. The CDR3 consists of 13 residues. Looked up from germline, CDR1 is SGHRS and CDR2 is YFSETQ. Trimming took 4 bases from V and 4 from J, leaving 11 bases between them.

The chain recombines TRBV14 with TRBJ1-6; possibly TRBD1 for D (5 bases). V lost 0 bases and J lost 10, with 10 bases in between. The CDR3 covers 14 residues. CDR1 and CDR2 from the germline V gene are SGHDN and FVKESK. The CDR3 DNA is TGTGCCAGCAGCCAAGACAGGGTAGGATCACCCCTCCACTTT. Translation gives CASSQDRVGSPLHF.

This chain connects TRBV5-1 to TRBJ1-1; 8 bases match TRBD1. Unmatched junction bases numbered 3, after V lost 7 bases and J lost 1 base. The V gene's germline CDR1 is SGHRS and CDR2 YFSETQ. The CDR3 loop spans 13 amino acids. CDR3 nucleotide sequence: TGCGCCAGCGGACAGGGATGGAACACTGAAGCTTTCTTT. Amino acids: CASGQGWNTEAFF.

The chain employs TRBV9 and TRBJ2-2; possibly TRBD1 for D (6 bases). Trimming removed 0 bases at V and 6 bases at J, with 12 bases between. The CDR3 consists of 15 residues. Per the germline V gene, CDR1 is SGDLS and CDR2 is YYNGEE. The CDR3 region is CASSVGSGASGELFF. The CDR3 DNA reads TGTGCCAGCAGCGTAGGGTCAGGGGCTTCCGGGGAGCTGTTTTTT.

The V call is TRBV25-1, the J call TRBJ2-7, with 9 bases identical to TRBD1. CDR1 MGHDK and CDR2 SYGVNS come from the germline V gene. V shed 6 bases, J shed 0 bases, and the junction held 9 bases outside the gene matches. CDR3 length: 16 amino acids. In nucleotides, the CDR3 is TGTGCCAGCAGCGGGGGGACAGGGACCTACTCCTACGAGCAGTACTTC. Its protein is CASSGGTGTYSYEQYF.

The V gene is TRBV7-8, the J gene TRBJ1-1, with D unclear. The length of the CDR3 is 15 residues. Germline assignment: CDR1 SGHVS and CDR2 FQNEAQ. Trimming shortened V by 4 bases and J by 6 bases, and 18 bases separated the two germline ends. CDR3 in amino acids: CASSYGRGSISEAFF. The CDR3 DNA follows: TGTGCCAGCAGCTACGGCCGAGGCAGTATCTCTGAAGCTTTCTTT. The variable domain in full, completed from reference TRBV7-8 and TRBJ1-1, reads GAGVSQSPRYKVAKRGQDVALRCDPISGHVSLFWYQQALGQGPEFLTYFQNEAQLDKSGLPSDRFFAERPEGSVSTLKIQRTQQEDSAVYLCASSYGRGSISEAFFGQGTRLTVV.

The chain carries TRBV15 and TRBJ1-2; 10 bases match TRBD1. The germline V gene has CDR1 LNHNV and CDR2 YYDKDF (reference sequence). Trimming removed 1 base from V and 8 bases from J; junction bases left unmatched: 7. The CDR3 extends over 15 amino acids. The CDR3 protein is CATSRGTGGIRGYTF. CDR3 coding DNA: TGTGCCACCAGCAGAGGGACAGGGGGTATTAGGGGCTACACCTTC.

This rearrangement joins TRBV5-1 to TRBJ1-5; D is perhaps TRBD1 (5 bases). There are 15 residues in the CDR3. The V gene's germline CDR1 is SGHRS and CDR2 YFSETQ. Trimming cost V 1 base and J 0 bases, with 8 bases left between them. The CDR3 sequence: CASSLTGYSNQPQHF. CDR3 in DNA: TGCGCCAGCAGCTTGACAGGCTATAGCAATCAGCCCCAGCATTTT.

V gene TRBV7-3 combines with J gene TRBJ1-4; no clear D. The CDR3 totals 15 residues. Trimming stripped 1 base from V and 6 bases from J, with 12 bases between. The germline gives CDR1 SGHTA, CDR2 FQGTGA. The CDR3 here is CASSLRFRGYEKLFF. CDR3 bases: TGTGCCAGCAGCTTAAGATTCCGGGGTTATGAAAAACTGTTTTTT.

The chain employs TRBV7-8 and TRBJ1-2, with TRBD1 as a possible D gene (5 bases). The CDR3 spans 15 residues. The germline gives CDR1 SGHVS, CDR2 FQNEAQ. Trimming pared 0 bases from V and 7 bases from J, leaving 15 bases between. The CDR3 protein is CASSLALIGARGYTF. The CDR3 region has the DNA TGTGCCAGCAGCTTAGCGTTGATAGGGGCTCGTGGCTACACCTTC.

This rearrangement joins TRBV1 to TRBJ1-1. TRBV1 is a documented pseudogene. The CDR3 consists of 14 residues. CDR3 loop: CTSSLVESLAEAFF. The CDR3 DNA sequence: TGCACCAGCAGCCTGGTGGAGTCGTTGGCTGAAGCTTTCTTT.

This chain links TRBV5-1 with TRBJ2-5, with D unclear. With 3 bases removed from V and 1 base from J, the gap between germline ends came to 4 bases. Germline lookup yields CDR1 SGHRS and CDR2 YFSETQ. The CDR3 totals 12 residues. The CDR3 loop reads CASSSSQETQYF. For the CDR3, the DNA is TGCGCCAGCAGCTCCTCCCAAGAGACCCAGTACTTC.

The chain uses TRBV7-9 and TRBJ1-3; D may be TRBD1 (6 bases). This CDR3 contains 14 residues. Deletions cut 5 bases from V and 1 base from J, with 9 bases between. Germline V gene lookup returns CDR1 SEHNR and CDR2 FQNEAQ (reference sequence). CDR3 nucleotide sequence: TGTGCCAGCAGCGGAACAGGGTCTGGAAACACCATATATTTT. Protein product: CASSGTGSGNTIYF.

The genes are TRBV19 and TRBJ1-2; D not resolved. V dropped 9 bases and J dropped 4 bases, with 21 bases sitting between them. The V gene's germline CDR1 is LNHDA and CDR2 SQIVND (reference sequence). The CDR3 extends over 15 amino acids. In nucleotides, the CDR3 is TGTGCCAGCACCCAATACAGCAATTCCTTCTATGGCTACACCTTC. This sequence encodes CASTQYSNSFYGYTF. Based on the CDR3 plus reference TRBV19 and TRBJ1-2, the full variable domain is DGGITQSPKYLFRKEGQNVTLSCEQNLNHDAMYWYRQDPGQGLRLIYYSQIVNDFQKGDIAEGYSVSREKKESFPLTVTSAQKNPTAFYLCASTQYSNSFYGYTFGSGTRLTVV.

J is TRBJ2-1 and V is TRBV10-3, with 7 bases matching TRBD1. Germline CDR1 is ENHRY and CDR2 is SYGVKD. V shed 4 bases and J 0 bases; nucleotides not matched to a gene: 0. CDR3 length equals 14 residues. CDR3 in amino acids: CAISGQGSYNEQFF. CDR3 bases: TGTGCCATCAGTGGACAGGGCTCCTACAATGAGCAGTTCTTC.